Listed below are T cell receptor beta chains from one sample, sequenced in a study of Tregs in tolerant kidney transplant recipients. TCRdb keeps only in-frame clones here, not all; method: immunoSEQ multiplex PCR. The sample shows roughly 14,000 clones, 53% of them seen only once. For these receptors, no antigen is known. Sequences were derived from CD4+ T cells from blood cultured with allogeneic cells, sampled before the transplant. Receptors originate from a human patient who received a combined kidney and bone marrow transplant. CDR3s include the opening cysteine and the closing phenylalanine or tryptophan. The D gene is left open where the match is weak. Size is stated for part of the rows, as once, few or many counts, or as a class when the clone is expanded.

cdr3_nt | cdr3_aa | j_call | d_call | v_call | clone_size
TGTGCCTGGAGTCTAGGCAGGGCGGACACCGGGGAGCTGTTTTTT | CAWSLGRADTGELFF | TRBJ2-2 | - | TRBV30 | -
TGCGCCAGCAGCTTCAGGACAGGGGGGCAAGAGACCCAGTACTTC | CASSFRTGGQETQYF | TRBJ2-5 | TRBD1 | TRBV5-1 | -
TGTGCCAGCAGCTTTCAATCGGGGGGGTACAATGAGCAGTTCTTC | CASSFQSGGYNEQFF | TRBJ2-1 | TRBD2 | TRBV7-2 | medium-sized
TGTGCCAGCAGTGAAGTTCCGACAGTCCGTTACGAGCAGTACTTC | CASSEVPTVRYEQYF | TRBJ2-7 | - | TRBV6-1 | medium-sized
TGCGCCAGCAGTCAGGGAGATGTAGGCAATCAGCCCCAGCATTTT | CASSQGDVGNQPQHF | TRBJ1-5 | - | TRBV23-1 | once
TGTGCCAGCAGCTTAGGGCTAGAGGGGGGGGAGCAGTACTTC | CASSLGLEGGEQYF | TRBJ2-7 | - | TRBV7-2 | -
TGCGCCAGCAGCCAAGTCCTCTCAACGGGAAGCTCCTACGAGCAGTACTTC | CASSQVLSTGSSYEQYF | TRBJ2-7 | - | TRBV4-3 | -
TGCGCCAGCAGCGTCCGACAGGGATCCGAGCAGTACTTC | CASSVRQGSEQYF | TRBJ2-7 | TRBD1 | TRBV4-1 | -
TGTGCCAGCAGCTTAGTTGGGACGGGAGCCTACGAGCAGTACTTC | CASSLVGTGAYEQYF | TRBJ2-7 | - | TRBV7-2 | -
TGTGCCAGCCGGATCCGGGACAGGAATTACAATGAGCAGTTCTTC | CASRIRDRNYNEQFF | TRBJ2-1 | TRBD1 | TRBV13 | -
TGCGCCAGCAGCTTGGGACAGCCCACAGATACGCAGTATTTT | CASSLGQPTDTQYF | TRBJ2-3 | - | TRBV5-1 | -
TGTGCCAGCAGTTACTTCCCAGGTCGGAACAATGAGCAGTTCTTC | CASSYFPGRNNEQFF | TRBJ2-1 | - | TRBV6-5 | -
TGTGCCAGCAGTGAAATGACAGGCACAGATACGCAGTATTTT | CASSEMTGTDTQYF | TRBJ2-3 | - | TRBV25-1 | -
TGTGCCAGCAGCTTCCGGGACAGGGGGGGTGGCTACACCTTC | CASSFRDRGGGYTF | TRBJ1-2 | TRBD1 | TRBV7-9 | -
TGTGCCAGCAGCTTAGCGGGCTCCTCGAAGACCCAGTACTTC | CASSLAGSSKTQYF | TRBJ2-5 | - | TRBV7-9 | -
TGCAGCGTTCAAGGTGGGAGGGGGGTAGATACGCAGTATTTT | CSVQGGRGVDTQYF | TRBJ2-3 | - | TRBV29-1 | few
TGTGCCAGCAGCTTGGCCTATTTAGCGGGGGGGCCGACCTACGAGCAGTACTTC | CASSLAYLAGGPTYEQYF | TRBJ2-7 | TRBD2 | TRBV4-2 | -
TGTGCCAGCAGCGTTACCGGGACTAGCGGCCTCTACGAGCAGTACTTC | CASSVTGTSGLYEQYF | TRBJ2-7 | TRBD2 | TRBV9 | -
TGTGCCAGCAGTCCCCAGGGGTTCCATGGCTACACCTTC | CASSPQGFHGYTF | TRBJ1-2 | - | TRBV6-1 | few
TGTGCCAGCAGCCCGAACAGGGGTGAGGCCCAGCATTTT | CASSPNRGEAQHF | TRBJ1-5 | TRBD1 | TRBV6-4 | -
TGTGCCACCGGCGGGACTAGCGGCTACAATGAGCAGTTCTTC | CATGGTSGYNEQFF | TRBJ2-1 | TRBD2 | TRBV19 | once
TGTGCCAGTAGTCCAATGGGGACAGGGGGCGATGGCCTTACAGCTTTCTTT | CASSPMGTGGDGLTAFF | TRBJ1-1 | TRBD1 | TRBV19 | -
TGTGCCAGCAGCCCCAGGGCCCACGAGCAGTACTTC | CASSPRAHEQYF | TRBJ2-7 | - | TRBV7-2 | medium-sized
TGTGCCATCAGTGAGAGCGGGAGTACGTACGAGCAGTACTTC | CAISESGSTYEQYF | TRBJ2-7 | TRBD2 | TRBV10-3 | -
TGTGCCAGCAGCCCCCGGCCACCGGGGGAGACCCAGTACTTC | CASSPRPPGETQYF | TRBJ2-5 | - | TRBV11-2 | -
TGCAGTGCTAGAGCCGAGTACGAGCAGTACTTC | CSARAEYEQYF | TRBJ2-7 | - | TRBV20-1 | -
TGTGCCAGCAGTTTATCCCCCGGGACAGGCTACGAGCAGTACTTC | CASSLSPGTGYEQYF | TRBJ2-7 | TRBD1 | TRBV27 | few
TGCGCCAGCCACCCCCGGACAGGGGGTTTCTCAGATACGCAGTATTTT | CASHPRTGGFSDTQYF | TRBJ2-3 | TRBD1 | TRBV5-1 | -
TGTGCCAGCAGCCGTTCAGGGAAGGGAACCTACGAGCAGTACTTC | CASSRSGKGTYEQYF | TRBJ2-7 | - | TRBV5-6 | few
TGTGCCAGCAGCCCGGGACTAGCGAGTAATACGCAGTATTTT | CASSPGLASNTQYF | TRBJ2-3 | TRBD2 | TRBV6-5 | -
TGTGCCAGCAGTTTAGTTAGCGGGCCAACCTACGAGCAGTACTTC | CASSLVSGPTYEQYF | TRBJ2-7 | TRBD2 | TRBV27 | -
TGTGCCAGCAGTCCAGTGGCCGGGGAACTGTTTTTT | CASSPVAGELFF | TRBJ1-4 | - | TRBV27 | -
TGTGCCAGCCGGGACAGGGGCTACGAGCAGTACTTC | CASRDRGYEQYF | TRBJ2-7 | TRBD1 | TRBV6-5 | few
TGTGCCAGCAGCTTTGGGGCGACTTTCTATGGCTACACCTTC | CASSFGATFYGYTF | TRBJ1-2 | - | TRBV7-2 | -
TGTGCCAGCAGTTCGGGGAGGGTGAGACCCCAGCATTTT | CASSSGRVRPQHF | TRBJ1-5 | - | TRBV6-5 | few
TGCGCCAGCAGCTTGGCCCCAGCGGGGAAATACAATGAGCAGTTCTTC | CASSLAPAGKYNEQFF | TRBJ2-1 | TRBD2 | TRBV5-1 | -
TGTGCCTGGAATATAGCGGGGGGCGGGGATACGCAGTATTTT | CAWNIAGGGDTQYF | TRBJ2-3 | TRBD2 | TRBV30 | -
TGTGCCAGCAGCTTAGGGGCGGACAGGGGGTTTCTGCCGTTC | CASSLGADRGFLPF | TRBJ1-2 | TRBD1 | TRBV11-3 | -
TGTGCCAGCAGCGCCCTATTCTCTGGGGCCAACGTCCTGACTTTC | CASSALFSGANVLTF | TRBJ2-6 | - | TRBV11-2 | -
TGTGCCAGCAGTCCACAGGGCTACGGCTACACCTTC | CASSPQGYGYTF | TRBJ1-2 | - | TRBV6-5 | -
TGCGCCAGCAGCCCCGGACTAGCGGGAGGCACAGATACGCAGTATTTT | CASSPGLAGGTDTQYF | TRBJ2-3 | TRBD2 | TRBV4-3 | -
TGTGCCAGCAGCTTAGGTGCGGGAGGTCGAAATGAGCAGTTCTTC | CASSLGAGGRNEQFF | TRBJ2-1 | TRBD2 | TRBV7-9 | -
TGTGCCAGCAGCCAAATACGCTACTGCCCGGGAGGGGTCCCCCACGAGCAGTACTTC | CASSQIRYCPGGVPHEQYF | TRBJ2-7 | TRBD2 | TRBV7-3 | few
TGTGCCAGCAGCTCCAACGGGGGAGGGGTCTACGAGCAGTACTTC | CASSSNGGGVYEQYF | TRBJ2-7 | TRBD2 | TRBV7-2 | few
TGTGCCAGCAGCTTGCGGGGGACCGACTACGAGCAGTACTTC | CASSLRGTDYEQYF | TRBJ2-7 | TRBD2 | TRBV4-2 | -
TGCAGCGTGGGCCAGCGGGGGGGCCTCGGCGGGGAGCTGTTTTTT | CSVGQRGGLGGELFF | TRBJ2-2 | TRBD2 | TRBV29-1 | -
TGTGCCATCAAGGGACTCGTCTACAATGAGCAGTTCTTC | CAIKGLVYNEQFF | TRBJ2-1 | - | TRBV10-3 | -
TGTGCCAGCAGCCTTTACAGGACTAGCGGGAAAACAGATACGCAGTATTTT | CASSLYRTSGKTDTQYF | TRBJ2-3 | TRBD2 | TRBV7-2 | few
TGTGCCAGCAGTTACTCTCGGGGAAACACCATATATTTT | CASSYSRGNTIYF | TRBJ1-3 | - | TRBV6-6 | -
TGTGCCAGCAGCTCGGGACAGGGGAATACCGGGGAGCTGTTTTTT | CASSSGQGNTGELFF | TRBJ2-2 | TRBD1 | TRBV11-3 | -
TGTGCCAGCAGTTACCGAAAGCGGGGGTACAATGAGCAGTTCTTC | CASSYRKRGYNEQFF | TRBJ2-1 | TRBD2 | TRBV6-5 | -
TGTGCCAGCAGCCGACAGGGGGGGGAGACCCAGTACTTC | CASSRQGGETQYF | TRBJ2-5 | TRBD1 | TRBV7-2 | few
TGTGCCTGCGGAAGGGACAGCTACGAGCAGTACTTC | CACGRDSYEQYF | TRBJ2-7 | TRBD1 | TRBV30 | -
TGTGCCAGCACCGAAGGAAGCGGGAGGGCCCCAGATACGCAGTATTTT | CASTEGSGRAPDTQYF | TRBJ2-3 | TRBD2 | TRBV11-3 | few
TGTGCCAGCAGTGCTAGCGAGGTTTTCAATCAGCCCCAGCATTTT | CASSASEVFNQPQHF | TRBJ1-5 | - | TRBV2 | few
TGTGCCAGCAGCCCCAGACAGGGTTACACTGAAGCTTTCTTT | CASSPRQGYTEAFF | TRBJ1-1 | TRBD1 | TRBV7-3 | -
TGCGCCAGTAGCAGGGGGGGCACTGAAGCTTTCTTT | CASSRGGTEAFF | TRBJ1-1 | TRBD1 | TRBV5-1 | once
TGTGCCAGCAGCGCCCGGGACACGGCGGTTCACATTCAGTACTTC | CASSARDTAVHIQYF | TRBJ2-4 | - | TRBV7-2 | -